This T cell receptor (beta chain) was obtained from a study of T cells in Graves' hyperthyroidism and ophthalmopathy. This clonotype has ten or more counts. Its specificity is not known. Study-wide results and limits: Most clonotypes expanded in the thyroid (above 0.001) were also present in blood.

Together with thyroid ultrasound, orbital computed tomography, serum thyroxine and TRAb, clinical symptoms were used for diagnoses. RNA transcripts served as the template for amplifying TCR beta CDR3 regions. First-round RT-PCR targeting the TCR CDR3 was performed with the HTBI primer set. TCRdb fed the multiplex PCR reads into MiXCR, producing one record per CDR3 protein. The table records fewer than 400,000 distinct CDR3 sequences, about a sixth of them present only once. Material: blood. The sequence came from a woman aged 18-35 years with Graves' hyperthyroidism that later progressed to Graves' ophthalmopathy.

CDR3: CASRKTLNTEAFF. CDR3 nucleotides: TGTGCCAGCCGGAAAACCTTGAACACTGAAGCTTTCTTT. This chain links TRBV12-3 or TRBV12-4 with TRBJ1-1, with D uncertain. The CDR3 totals 13 residues. With 8 bases removed from V and 0 bases from J, the gap between germline ends came to 10 bases.